The sequence of this T cell receptor beta chain was determined in a study of T-cell reconstitution after alpha-beta-depleted transplantation in children. Findings and limits, study-wide: Roughly two months post-transplant, alpha-beta T cells reportedly originated from several hundred graft clones that had expanded. From surviving recipient T cells and thymic progenitors came the high day-60 TCRbeta diversity observed in some patients. T cells produced anew were the main source of T-cell counts and diversity one year after transplant.

Unmatched junction bases numbered 7, after V lost 5 bases and J lost 5 bases. This CDR3 comprises 16 residues. Per the germline V gene, CDR1 is MNHEY and CDR2 is SMNVEV (reference sequence). At least ten counts were recorded for this clonotype. What it recognizes is unknown. This sample's TCRbeta library carried unique molecular identifier barcodes. Via MiXCR, TCRdb re-called the PCR reads, giving one row per CDR3 protein. In the table there are around 300,000 distinct CDR3 sequences, around 10% of which are singletons. The sample was peripheral blood, taken 180 days after TCRalphabeta/CD19-depleted stem cell transplant. The chain combines TRBV27 with TRBJ2-7; 15 nucleotides line up with TRBD2. The sequence derives from a male patient aged 2 to 9 who had a stem cell transplant for chronic granulomatous disease, so the T cells may come from the graft donor. This chain's CDR3 is CASSPRTSGRADEQYF. CDR3 DNA: TGTGCCAGCAGTCCTCGGACTAGCGGGAGGGCCGACGAGCAGTACTTC.